This T cell receptor (beta chain) emerged from a study of T cell responses to AZD1222 COVID-19 vaccine. CDR1 is SGHAT and CDR2 is FQNNGV in the germline V gene. The CDR3 totals 14 residues. V shed 3 bases, J shed 1 base, and the junction held 2 bases outside the gene matches. Sequencing was performed with immunoSEQ multiplex PCR; in TCRdb, only in-frame clones are kept and a portion is missing. The sample has approximately 70,000 clones, roughly 75% seen once. About this clone: Additional DNA sequences in this sample encode the identical CDR3.

The TCR was taken from an adult who received the AZD1222 COVID-19 vaccine. The chain recombines TRBV11-2 with TRBJ2-7, with 8 bases aligning to TRBD2. The specimen was peripheral blood, collected 28 days after the second AZD1222 dose. The CDR3 loop is CASSFTSGSYEQYF. CDR3 coding DNA: TGTGCCAGCAGCTTCACTAGCGGTTCCTACGAGCAGTACTTC. Together with reference TRBV11-2 and TRBJ2-7, the CDR3 gives the full variable domain: EAGVAQSPRYKIIEKRQSVAFWCNPISGHATLYWYQQILGQGPKLLIQFQNNGVVDDSQLPKDRFSAERLKGVDSTLKIQPAKLEDSAVYLCASSFTSGSYEQYFGPGTRLTVT.